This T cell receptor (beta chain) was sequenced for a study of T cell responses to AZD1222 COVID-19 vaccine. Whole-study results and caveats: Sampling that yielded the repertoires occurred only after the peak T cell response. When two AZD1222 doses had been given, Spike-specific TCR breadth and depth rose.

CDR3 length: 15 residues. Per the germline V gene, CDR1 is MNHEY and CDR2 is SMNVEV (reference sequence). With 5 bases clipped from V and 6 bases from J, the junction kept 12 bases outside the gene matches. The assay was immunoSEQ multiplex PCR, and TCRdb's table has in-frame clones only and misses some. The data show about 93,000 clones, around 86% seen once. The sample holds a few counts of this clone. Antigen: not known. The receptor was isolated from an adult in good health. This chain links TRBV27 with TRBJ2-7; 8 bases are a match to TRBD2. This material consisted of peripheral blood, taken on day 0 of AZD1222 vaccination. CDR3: CASSLLSGASGEQYF. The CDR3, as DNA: TGTGCCAGCAGTCTACTTAGCGGGGCGTCGGGCGAGCAGTACTTC.